Described below is a single T cell receptor beta chain sequence and its context. Additional DNA sequences in this sample encode the identical CDR3. This sample is drawn from a study of blood T cell repertoires in COVID-19. CDR1 and CDR2 (germline): LGHDT, YNNKEL (reference sequence). V lost 1 base and J 2 bases, leaving 9 bases between the germline ends. This CDR3 comprises 15 residues. Method: immunoSEQ multiplex PCR; TCRdb's copy keeps in-frame clones and lacks some. The data hold more than 300,000 clones, with about nine tenths observed a single time. Specimen: PBMCs or T cells enriched from blood (not recorded which). This clonotype was obtained from a young woman who had recovered from COVID-19. The V gene is TRBV3-1 (or the pseudogene TRBV3-2), the J gene TRBJ1-3; no firm D call. Here the CDR3 DNA reads TGTGCCAGCAGCCAAGTGGGCACGGCTGGAAACACCATATATTTT. Its protein is CASSQVGTAGNTIYF.